The 30 T cell receptor beta chains listed next were all sequenced from one sample in a study of type 1 and type 2 diabetes patients. PCR was run on genomic DNA. Amplification of the beta chain CDR3 used 30 forward and 13 reverse multiplex primers. A single record per CDR3 protein comes from TCRdb applying MiXCR to the multiplex PCR reads. This table holds fewer than 350,000 distinct CDR3 sequences, over 45% found once. Sequencing was done on a sample of peripheral blood mononuclear cells (PBMCs). Every receptor here comes from a man younger than 35 with type 2 diabetes.

V gene TRBV10-1 combines with J gene TRBJ1-5, with D perhaps matching TRBD1 (6 bases). This CDR3 is 12 amino acids long. Deletions cut 8 bases from V and 6 bases from J, with 11 bases between. CDR1 and CDR2 from the germline V gene are WNHNN and SYGVQD (reference sequence). CDR3: CASQGGSQPQHF. The CDR3 DNA reads as TGCGCCAGCCAAGGGGGTAGTCAGCCCCAGCATTTT.

V gene TRBV7-3 combines with J gene TRBJ2-6; D gene unclear. This CDR3 has 16 residues. V dropped 4 bases and J dropped 4 bases, with 14 bases sitting between them. CDR1 and CDR2 from the germline V gene are SGHTA and FQGTGA. The CDR3: CASSSLSPIGANVLTF. In DNA, the CDR3 is TGTGCCAGCAGCTCGCTATCACCCATCGGGGCCAACGTCCTGACTTTC.

In its sample, this clonotype was seen a few times. This chain uses TRBV10-1 with TRBJ2-4; D perhaps matches TRBD2 (6 bases). The CDR3 totals 19 residues. From germline, CDR1 is WNHNN and CDR2 SYGVQD (reference sequence). V was shortened by 4 bases and J by 3 bases, with 25 bases between the two germline ends. CDR3 residues: CASSGRIAAPDTYKNIQYF. The CDR3 DNA reads as TGCGCCAGCAGTGGAAGAATAGCGGCGCCAGACACTTACAAAAACATTCAGTACTTC.

This clonotype was observed a handful of times. The chain links TRBV25-1 to TRBJ1-2, with D unresolved. Per germline, CDR1 MGHDK and CDR2 SYGVNS. V lost 1 base, J lost 4 bases, and 10 bases lay in between. The CDR3 sequence is 14 residues long. CDR3 DNA: TGTGCCAGCAGTGAATCCTCCAGGCCCTATGGCTACACCTTC. This codes for CASSESSRPYGYTF.

Concerning this clonotype: An end of the junction differs from the germline gene, which may be a read error. The V gene is TRBV5-1, the J gene TRBJ1-2; D is uncertain. CDR3 length equals 13 residues. Germline CDR1 and CDR2: SGHRS and YFSETQ. The CDR3 sequence: CANSLEGIYGYTF. As DNA, the CDR3 is TGCGCCAACAGCTTGGAAGGGATCTATGGCTACACCTTC. Filled out from reference TRBV5-1 and TRBJ1-2, the complete variable domain reads KAGVTQTPRYLIKTRGQQVTLSCSPISGHRSVSWYQQTPGQGLQFLFEYFSETQRNKGNFPGRFSGRQFSNSRSEMNVSTLELGDSALYLCANSLEGIYGYTFGSGTRLTVV.

The V gene is TRBV7-9, the J gene TRBJ2-1, with 12 positions matching TRBD2. Trimming removed 4 bases from V and 5 bases from J; junction bases left unmatched: 9. CDR1 is SEHNR and CDR2 is FQNEAQ in the germline V gene (reference sequence). The CDR3 spans 17 residues. In nucleotides, the CDR3 is TGTGCCAGCAGCTCTGGACTAGCGGGATATACGAACAATGAGCAGTTCTTC. Residues: CASSSGLAGYTNNEQFF.

This chain joins TRBV6-4 and TRBJ2-5; no clear D gene. The better agreement between TRBJ2-3 and the DNA end casts doubt on the J call. Germline V gene sequence: CDR1 MRHNA, CDR2 SNTAGT. The CDR3 length is 12 residues. The CDR3 loop is CASSDSPVTQYF. DNA for the CDR3: TGTGCCAGCAGTGACTCTCCAGTAACGCAGTATTTT.

CDR3 bases: TGTGCCAGCAGTTCGACTGGCCGCTCTGGGGCCAACGTCCTGACTTTC. Amino acid sequence: CASSSTGRSGANVLTF. The V call is TRBV27, the J call TRBJ2-6; the D is unclear. The CDR3 contains 16 residues. Germline V gene data show CDR1 as MNHEY and CDR2 as SMNVEV (reference sequence). Deletions cut 4 bases from V and 0 bases from J, with 10 bases between.

V and J are TRBV20-1 and TRBJ2-2, with 10 bases that match TRBD2. V lost 6 bases, J lost 4 bases, and 14 bases stayed unmatched. The CDR3 runs to 17 residues. Germline CDR1 reads DFQATT; CDR2 reads SNEGSKA (reference sequence). CDR3 loop: CSAADGTSARGTGELFF. CDR3 nucleotides: TGCAGTGCGGCCGACGGGACTAGCGCCCGGGGCACCGGGGAGCTGTTTTTT.

This clonotype occurred a few times. The J gene is TRBJ2-1, the V gene TRBV6-6; weak D call: TRBD1 (6 bases). This CDR3 has 14 amino acids. Germline V gene lookup returns CDR1 MNHNY and CDR2 SVGAGI (reference sequence). Trimming pared 5 bases from V and 6 bases from J, leaving 14 bases between. The CDR3 DNA reads TGTGCCAGCAGTGGGACACTAACACTCAATGAGCAGTTCTTC. Amino acid sequence: CASSGTLTLNEQFF.

In this sample, this clonotype turned up once. The chain recombines TRBV6-5 with TRBJ2-1, with 8 bases aligning to TRBD2. Germline V CDR1 and CDR2: MNHEY, SVGAGI. The V gene end was trimmed by 4 bases and the J gene end by 3 bases; junction bases not matched to a gene: 5. This CDR3 is built from 15 residues. CDR3 in DNA: TGTGCCAGCAGTTTTACGGGGGGGCGCTACAATGAGCAGTTCTTC. Protein sequence: CASSFTGGRYNEQFF.

This chain connects TRBV28 to TRBJ2-2; D is ambiguous. Germline V gives CDR1 MDHEN, CDR2 SYDVKM. CDR3 length: 12 residues. Trimming removed 7 bases at V and 5 bases at J, with 8 bases between. CDR3 DNA: TGTGCCAGCACGCGATGGACCGGGGAGCTGTTTTTT. It yields the protein CASTRWTGELFF.

The sample holds a few counts of this clonotype. The chain joins TRBV19 to TRBJ2-2; 8 bases match TRBD1. CDR1 LNHDA and CDR2 SQIVND come from the germline V gene (reference sequence). Germline trimming cut 4 bases from V and 6 bases from J; bases unmatched to any gene: 7. The CDR3 spans 15 residues. In DNA, the CDR3 is TGTGCCAGTAGTAGGCGGACAGGGTTCTCCGGGGAGCTGTTTTTT. Protein sequence: CASSRRTGFSGELFF.

The V call is TRBV15, the J call TRBJ2-5; the match to TRBD2 covers 9 bases. V was pared by 5 bases and J by 2 bases, with 6 bases of the junction left unmatched. Germline-derived CDR1 and CDR2 are LNHNV and YYDKDF (reference sequence). This CDR3 is 15 amino acids long. CDR3 residues: CATSRGAGGQETQYF. The CDR3 nucleotides are TGTGCCACCAGCCGGGGGGCGGGAGGGCAAGAGACCCAGTACTTC.

The table lists this clonotype with a count of one. The gene calls are TRBV11-2 and TRBJ1-5, with D uncertain. Per germline, CDR1 SGHAT and CDR2 FQNNGV. V was shortened by 1 base and J by 6 bases, with 10 bases between the two germline ends. This CDR3 is 14 amino acids long. DNA for the CDR3: TGTGCCAGCAGCTTAGTGGCACGAGGTCAGCCCCAGCATTTT. Protein product: CASSLVARGQPQHF.

The chain employs TRBV30 and TRBJ1-1, with a tentative D call TRBD1 (6 bases). V was clipped by 2 bases and J by 6 bases, with 22 bases between them. The CDR3 covers 16 residues. Per germline, CDR1 GTSNPN and CDR2 SVGIG (reference sequence). The CDR3 DNA is TGTGCCTGGAGTCGAAACACCAGGGGAGTGTGGGCTGAAGCTTTCTTT. This gives the protein CAWSRNTRGVWAEAFF.

This clonotype was found many times. The chain recombines TRBV10-3 with TRBJ1-4; 7 nucleotides line up with TRBD1. Germline CDR1 and CDR2: ENHRY and SYGVKD. The V and J ends lost 6 bases and 9 bases, in that order; junction bases with no gene match: 16. This CDR3 is built from 16 residues. CDR3 coding DNA: TGTGCCATCAGGGGGACCGATACGGACAGGCCTCAAAAACTGTTTTTT. This sequence encodes CAIRGTDTDRPQKLFF.

This rearrangement joins TRBV20-1 to TRBJ1-2; D gene uncertain. This CDR3 contains 12 residues. The germline V and J ends were trimmed by 5 bases and 3 bases, with 10 bases remaining between them. Per the germline V gene, CDR1 is DFQATT and CDR2 is SNEGSKA (reference sequence). The DNA of the CDR3 is TGCAGTGCTTGGGGATATGACTATGGCTACACCTTC. Its protein product is CSAWGYDYGYTF.

The chain recombines TRBV7-8 with TRBJ2-7; D may be TRBD1 (5 bases). Germline-derived CDR1 and CDR2 are SGHVS and FQNEAQ. Trimming stripped 1 base from V and 4 bases from J, with 11 bases between. CDR3 length: 14 residues. The chain's CDR3 is CASSLEGALYEQYF. CDR3 in DNA: TGTGCCAGCAGCTTAGAAGGGGCTCTTTACGAGCAGTACTTC.

Regarding this clonotype: A clone one base away is much larger, so this may be a read error. The rearrangement joins TRBV2 to TRBJ2-7; 9 nucleotides agree with TRBD2. The CDR3 spans 15 residues. V shed 6 bases, J shed 0 bases, and the junction held 6 bases outside the gene matches. Germline CDR1 and CDR2: SNHLY and FYNNEI. The CDR3 coding sequence is TGTGCCAGCAGGGTAATAGCGGGAGACTCCTACGAGCAGTACTTC. Its protein product is CASRVIAGDSYEQYF.

This clonotype occurred a few times. This sequence joins TRBV27 and TRBJ2-7; 12 bases align to TRBD2. The CDR3 runs 13 residues. Per germline, CDR1 MNHEY and CDR2 SMNVEV (reference sequence). Trimming cost V 4 bases and J 6 bases; bases outside gene matches: 1. CDR3 sequence reads: CASSWGLAGEQYF. CDR3 DNA: TGTGCCAGCAGTTGGGGACTAGCGGGCGAGCAGTACTTC.

The chain employs TRBV29-1 and TRBJ2-7, with D tentatively TRBD2 (5 bases). Germline CDR1 and CDR2: SQVTM and ANQGSEA. CDR3 length: 11 amino acids. V shed 7 bases and J shed 5 bases, with 12 bases lying between them. The CDR3 protein is CSGREMHEQYF. The CDR3 bases are TGCAGCGGAAGGGAGATGCACGAGCAGTACTTC.

This clonotype appeared a few times. J is TRBJ2-7 and V is TRBV19; D not resolved. The V and J ends lost 5 bases and 3 bases respectively, with 11 bases between them. CDR1 and CDR2 from the germline V gene are LNHDA and SQIVND (reference sequence). This CDR3 spans 13 amino acids. The CDR3 loop reads CASSSFENYEQYF. DNA for the CDR3: TGTGCCAGTAGTTCCTTTGAGAACTACGAGCAGTACTTC.

This clonotype has just a few counts. CDR3 in amino acids: CATSRSRGGAGAFF. CDR3 bases: TGTGCCACCAGCAGATCCCGAGGGGGGGCTGGAGCTTTCTTT. J is TRBJ1-1 and V is TRBV15, with D possibly TRBD1 on 6 matching bases. Trimming shortened V by 2 bases and J by 10 bases, and 17 bases separated the two germline ends. This CDR3 is built from 14 residues. Germline CDR1 and CDR2: LNHNV and YYDKDF (reference sequence).

This clonotype has just a few counts. This chain uses TRBV27 with TRBJ1-2; D possibly corresponds to TRBD1 (5 bases). Per germline, CDR1 MNHEY and CDR2 SMNVEV (reference sequence). V shed 1 base and J shed 6 bases, with 12 bases lying between them. CDR3 length: 14 residues. The CDR3, as DNA: TGTGCCAGCAGTTTATTTGGGGGGACGGATGGCTACACCTTC. It specifies CASSLFGGTDGYTF.

This clonotype was seen a handful of times. The chain links TRBV4-3 to TRBJ1-2, with a possible D match to TRBD1 (5 bases). The germline V and J ends were trimmed by 0 bases and 8 bases, with 10 bases remaining between them. The CDR3 is made up of 13 amino acids. The germline V gene has CDR1 LGHNA and CDR2 YSLEER. The CDR3 region has the DNA TGCGCCAGCAGCCAAGAGGCCGGGGACGGCTACACCTTC. Amino acids: CASSQEAGDGYTF.

This clonotype was seen a few times. The chain links TRBV20-1 to TRBJ2-2; D not resolved. The CDR3 runs to 13 residues. V was clipped by 7 bases and J by 0 bases, with 9 bases between them. Germline lookup yields CDR1 DFQATT and CDR2 SNEGSKA (reference sequence). The CDR3 loop reads CSVHPANTGELFF. CDR3 bases: TGCAGTGTACACCCAGCGAACACCGGGGAGCTGTTTTTT.

For this clonotype: Mismatch with germline at one junction end may stem from a read error. The chain uses TRBV6-4 and TRBJ1-1; 7 bases align to TRBD1. The length of the CDR3 is 13 residues. Germline values: CDR1 MRHNA, CDR2 SNTAGT. The CDR3: CASSGVGGAEAFF. In nucleotides, the CDR3 is TGTGCCAGTAGTGGGGTAGGGGGCGCTGAAGCTTTCTTT.

The rearrangement uses TRBV5-1 and TRBJ2-7; maybe TRBD1 (6 bases). Germline loops: CDR1 SGHRS, CDR2 YFSETQ. The V end lost 2 bases, the J end lost 1 base, and 22 bases lay between the germline ends. The CDR3 is 18 amino acids. CDR3 sequence reads: CASSFGGGVTGNSYEQYF. CDR3 coding DNA: TGCGCCAGCAGCTTTGGGGGTGGTGTTACAGGGAATTCCTACGAGCAGTACTTC. Full variable domain (missing parts from reference TRBV5-1 and TRBJ2-7): KAGVTQTPRYLIKTRGQQVTLSCSPISGHRSVSWYQQTPGQGLQFLFEYFSETQRNKGNFPGRFSGRQFSNSRSEMNVSTLELGDSALYLCASSFGGGVTGNSYEQYFGPGTRLTVT.

The chain is built from TRBV7-2 and TRBJ1-3; D ambiguous. The CDR3 has 13 amino acids. Germline V gene lookup returns CDR1 SGHTA and CDR2 FQGNSA. Trimming took off 4 bases at V and 0 bases at J, with 4 bases between the two ends. As DNA, the CDR3 is TGTGCCAGCAGCTGGGACTCTGGAAACACCATATATTTT. Encoded protein: CASSWDSGNTIYF. The entire variable domain, with the rest obtained from reference TRBV7-2 and TRBJ1-3, is as follows: GAGVSQSPSNKVTEKGKDVELRCDPISGHTALYWYRQSLGQGLEFLIYFQGNSAPDKSGLPSDRFSAERTGGSVSTLTIQRTQQEDSAVYLCASSWDSGNTIYFGEGSWLTVV.